This TCR beta chain was sequenced for a study of tumor-infiltrating lymphocytes in localized non-small cell lung cancer (dated by TCRdb to the early 2020s). Describing the broader study: The cohort covered several histologies, both smokers and never-smokers, and patients whose samples were collected after neoadjuvant chemotherapy. From each patient came resected tumor tissue plus uninvolved lung tissue from that same patient, and the uninvolved lung tissue was described as non-adjacent to the tumor. Alongside flow cytometry, multiplex immunofluorescence, RNA-seq, exome sequencing and proteomics, TCR sequencing was applied to the same patients as one of several integrated assays. In total, the ICON cohort was made up of about 160 surgical patients who had localized non-small cell lung cancer and whose tumors were resected. A total of 55 patients were part of the paired comparison of immunoSEQ T-cell fraction between tumor and uninvolved lung. Beyond this particular receptor, the publication reports: No association of tumor T-cell fraction from TCR sequencing with recurrence-free survival was found (p = 0.61). Higher T cell infiltration in tumors than in uninvolved lung tissue was supported by TCRbeta sequencing, consistent with immunofluorescence CD3 counts. TCR-derived T-cell fraction did not differ between the flow cytometry-defined immunotypes IM1 (good prognosis) and IM2 (poor prognosis). Because different assays used different pieces of the same tissue, technical variation could not be distinguished from intratumor heterogeneity. Assay coverage varied across patients depending on available tissue quantity, so only a subset of the cohort had TCR sequencing.

Patient enrollment in ICON started in 2016, and the final patient was enrolled in late 2018. Fresh tumor and matched uninvolved tissue for in-depth immune analyses, including TCR sequencing, were collected from a subcohort of fewer than 95 patients. DNA isolated from bulk tissue, without cell sorting, was used for TCR sequencing. Trimming accounts for 4 bases at V and 3 bases at J, while the number of junction bases matched to no gene is 3. CDR1 and CDR2, looked up from the germline V gene, are SGHTA and FQGTGA. The CDR3 spans 14 residues, from the cysteine through the phenylalanine. The DNA shown is the 42-base CDR3, in frame from base 1. Remarks on this clone: This clone's antigen is unknown. No base qualities exist here, and no much larger clone lies one base off it.

TCR sequencing with the immunoSEQ assay provided the T-cell fraction in tumor and uninvolved lung tissue. On the authors' methods: In the survival analysis, patients were divided into a high T-cell fraction group (upper tertile) and a low T-cell fraction group (lower two tertiles), and the two groups were compared using a log-rank test. A signed-rank test was used to test paired tumor versus uninvolved lung differences in T-cell fraction. TCRdb obtained this table from immuneACCESS and retained in-frame rearrangements with V and J assigned. These tables miss some clones; where compared with another copy, unresolved V genes account for less than half of the shortfall, and the remainder is unexplained. V and J calls and clone size come straight from that table; D and trimming were deduced from the DNA. In all, the sample holds about 24,000 clones, and roughly two thirds of those were seen once. The ten largest account for around 5% of the sample.

Sequences were obtained from lung tumor tissue. The receptor was isolated from a human donor with non-small cell lung cancer. Recombination joined TRBV7-3 with TRBJ2-1; the junction holds 7 bases that match TRBD2. The DNA sequence is as follows: TGTGCCAGCAGCTCTAGCGGAGACTACAATGAGCAGTTCTTC. Its coded protein is CASSSSGDYNEQFF. The CDR3 plus the reference TRBV7-3 and TRBJ2-1 genes for the other parts give the full variable domain: GAGVSQTPSNKVTEKGKYVELRCDPISGHTALYWYRQSLGQGPEFLIYFQGTGAADDSGLPNDRFFAVRPEGSVSTLKIQRTERGDSAVYLCASSSSGDYNEQFFGPGTRLTVL.